The following is a T cell receptor (beta chain) sequence with its context. This clone was observed a handful of times. It lacks a known antigen. One base away there is no much larger clone; base qualities are not given. CDR1 and CDR2 are read off the germline V gene as KGHDR and SFDVKD. The CDR3 has 16 amino acids, counting the end cysteine and phenylalanine. Only CDR3 DNA is held: 48 bases, read in frame from base 1. V was cut back by 9 bases and J by 2 bases, leaving a gap of 19 bases between them. This sample was taken from a study of Ad26.COV2.S vaccination and SARS-CoV-2 variants (dated by TCRdb to the early 2020s). About the full investigation: Vaccine-arm donors were drawn from COV1001, a multicentre, randomized, double-blind, placebo-controlled phase I-IIa trial of Ad26.COV2.S in healthy adults. The TCR-sequenced set comprised approximately 30 samples: around 20 Ad26.COV2.S vaccine recipients, 5 placebo recipients and 8 SARS-CoV-2 convalescent individuals. Trial participants were randomized into five groups of five, in which low-dose or high-dose Ad26.COV2.S was given once or twice, or placebo was given on both occasions. Ad26.COV2.S was administered intramuscularly at 5 x 10^10 or 1 x 10^11 viral particles, either as a single shot or as two shots given 56 days apart. The specificity and breadth of SARS-CoV-2-reactive T cell receptors after Ad26.COV2.S vaccination were assessed by TCRbeta repertoire sequencing. Throughout the experiments and outcome assessment, investigators stayed blinded to trial group allocation. Results and caveats for the whole study, not just this receptor: It was noted by the authors that total T cell responses may have been underestimated by the TCR breadth and depth analyses. Vaccine and placebo recipients had similar non-spike TCR breadth, a finding consistent with the vaccine containing only spike. Substantial breadth of spike-specific CD8+ and CD4+ T cell responses was reported after vaccination. Comparing responses between vaccine doses or regimens was not something the study was powered to do. Higher spike-specific TCR breadth was observed in Ad26.COV2.S recipients than in placebo recipients (P = 0.0014).

The treatment or condition label corresponds to: about 20 received Ad26.COV2.S at low or high dose, single or two shots; roughly five received placebo; per-sample allocation not given. For vaccine and placebo recipients, the sequenced repertoires came from samples collected on day 63 after the first injection. Between 29 July and 7 August 2020, Cohort 1b enrolled some 25 adults aged 18-55 years at one site in Boston, USA. Ad26.COV2.S was a replication-incompetent adenovirus type 26 vector that expressed a prefusion-stabilized SARS-CoV-2 spike protein derived from the original Wuhan strain. The immunoSEQ Assay was the method used to sequence TCRbeta CDR3 regions. After extraction, genomic DNA underwent amplification by bias-controlled multiplex PCR, followed by high-throughput sequencing. Per the original workflow: To quantify the absolute abundance of each unique TCRbeta CDR3 region, sequences were collapsed and filtered. Usable DNA was measured by amplifying reference genes present in all nucleated cells, and TCRbeta template counts were normalized to that usable DNA to estimate T cell fraction. Repertoire TCRs were annotated as SARS-CoV-2-specific by exact matching of V gene, CDR3 amino acid sequence and J gene to a known reactive TCR set. The reference SARS-CoV-2 TCR set came from MIRA and was filtered for enrichment in COVID-19-positive ImmuneCODE repertoires, removing public or cross-reactive TCRs. Using the MIRA antigens, annotated TCRs were further analysed by specific ORF or by position within an ORF. Breadth was defined as annotated unique rearrangements over total unique productive rearrangements; depth was the summed frequency of those rearrangements. Group comparisons of TCR breadth used two-sided Wilcoxon rank-sum tests. TCRdb re-hosts the immuneACCESS table, in-frame sequences only. Its copies lack some clones; in the studies checked, an unresolved V gene accounts for under half of them, and the cause for the rest is not known. D and trimming come from the DNA, and the V and J calls and clone size come from that table. The table for this sample lists some 390,000 clones; approximately 90% of them were counted only once. Around 3.4% of the sample comes from the top ten.

Material: peripheral blood, obtained in a trial of Ad26.COV2.S vaccine versus placebo. The rearrangement combines TRBV24-1 with TRBJ1-5; 5 matching bases give a weak D call of TRBD1. This sequence originates from a person between 18 and 60 years old who received the Ad26.COV2.S COVID-19 vaccine or a placebo. The DNA sequence is TGTGCCACCTCGGGAACAGGAGGATTAGGCAATCAGCCCCAGCATTTT. Translated, this gives CATSGTGGLGNQPQHF.